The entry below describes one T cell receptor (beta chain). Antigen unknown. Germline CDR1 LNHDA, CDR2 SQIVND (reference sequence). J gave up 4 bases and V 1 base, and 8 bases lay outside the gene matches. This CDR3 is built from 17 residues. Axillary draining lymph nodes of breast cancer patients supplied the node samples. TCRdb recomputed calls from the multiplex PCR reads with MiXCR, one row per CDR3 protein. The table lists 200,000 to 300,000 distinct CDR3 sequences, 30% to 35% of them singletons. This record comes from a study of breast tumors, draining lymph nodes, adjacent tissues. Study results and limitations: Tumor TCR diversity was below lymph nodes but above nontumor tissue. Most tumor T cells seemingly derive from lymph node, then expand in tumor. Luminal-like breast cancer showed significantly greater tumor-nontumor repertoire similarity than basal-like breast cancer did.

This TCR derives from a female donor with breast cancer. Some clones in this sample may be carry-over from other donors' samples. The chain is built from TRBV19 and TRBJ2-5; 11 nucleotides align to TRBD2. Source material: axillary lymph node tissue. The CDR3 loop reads CASSIGNPGLAGETQYF. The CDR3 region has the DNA TGTGCCAGTAGTATAGGCAATCCCGGACTAGCGGGAGAGACCCAGTACTTC.